The sequence of this T cell receptor (beta chain) was determined in a study of T-cell memory formation after mild COVID-19. J gave up 4 bases and V 4 bases, and 8 bases lay outside the gene matches. The CDR3 extends over 16 amino acids. The V gene's germline CDR1 is SGHRS and CDR2 YFSETQ. This clonotype was seen at least ten times. What it recognizes is unknown. A single record per CDR3 protein comes from TCRdb applying MiXCR to the 5' RACE reads. The sample shows 27,000 or so distinct CDR3 sequences, roughly 7.4% of them seen only once. Study-wide points: Clones shrinking between day 15 and 85 showed a balanced CD4/CD8 split, and those that grew later tilted toward CD4+. Several responding clones turned up in pre-infection memory, indicating that cross-reactive memory may have taken part.

The sequenced sample was PBMCs or a T cell subset sorted from them (not recorded which). This sequence joins TRBV5-1 and TRBJ2-3, with 11 bases aligning to TRBD1. This clonotype was sampled from an adult woman who had mild COVID-19 (a few samples of this study predate the infection). Cell type and time point are not known. The CDR3 DNA follows: TGCGCCAGCAGCGGGACCCCGGGACAGGGGGCAGATACGCAGTATTTT. It codes for CASSGTPGQGADTQYF.